This T cell receptor beta chain was identified during a study of T-cell memory formation after mild COVID-19. Study context: TCR clusters largely stayed donor specific. Broader study findings: CD4+ contracting clones were found mainly in CM and EM, and CD8+ ones in EMRA. The SARS-CoV-2 specificity of second-wave clones reaching peak at day 37 remained unverified. Clones that shrank (day 15 to 85) were balanced CD4/CD8, whereas later expanders leaned CD4+.

A note on this clonotype: What it recognizes is unknown.

TCRdb reprocessed the 5' RACE reads with MiXCR, giving one entry per CDR3 protein. Of hundreds of thousands of distinct CDR3 sequences in the sample, under 20% were seen once. The CDR3 loop spans 14 amino acids. Trimming shortened V by 6 bases and J by 1 base, and 10 bases separated the two germline ends. Germline-derived CDR1 and CDR2 are SNHLY and FYNNEI. Sample: PBMCs or a T cell subset sorted from them (not recorded which). This TCR derives from an adult woman who had mild COVID-19 (a few samples of this study predate the infection). Cell type and time point are not known. The rearrangement joins TRBV2 to TRBJ2-1, with D possibly being TRBD1 or TRBD2 (5 bases each). CDR3 coding DNA: TGTGCCAGCAGGGGACGGGGTTCCTACAATGAGCAGTTCTTC. Protein sequence: CASRGRGSYNEQFF.